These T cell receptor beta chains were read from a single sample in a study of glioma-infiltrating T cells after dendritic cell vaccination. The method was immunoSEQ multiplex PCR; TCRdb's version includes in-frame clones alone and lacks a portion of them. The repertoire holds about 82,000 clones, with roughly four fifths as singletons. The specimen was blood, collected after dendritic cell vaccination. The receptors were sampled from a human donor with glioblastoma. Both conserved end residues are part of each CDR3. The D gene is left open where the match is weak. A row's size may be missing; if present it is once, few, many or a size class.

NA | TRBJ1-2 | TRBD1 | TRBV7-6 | TGTGCCAGCAGCTTAGGGCCGGGACAGGGTCTTCCGTACACCTTC | CASSLGPGQGLPYTF
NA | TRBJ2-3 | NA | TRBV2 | TGTGCCAGCAGTGTCCTTACTAGGGATACGCAGTATTTT | CASSVLTRDTQYF
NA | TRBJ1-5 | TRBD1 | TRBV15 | TGTGCCACCAGCAGAGATCAAGGGACAGGGAATCAGCCCCAGCATTTT | CATSRDQGTGNQPQHF
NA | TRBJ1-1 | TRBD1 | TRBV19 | TGTGCCAGTAGTAAAAGGGGGCCTGGGAGAACTGAAGCTTTCTTT | CASSKRGPGRTEAFF
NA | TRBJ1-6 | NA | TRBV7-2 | TGTGCCAGCAGCTCCTCTGAGGCCCTCCACTTT | CASSSSEALHF
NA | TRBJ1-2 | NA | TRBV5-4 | TGTGCCAGCACCCCCGAACGAAATAGCGCTCATGGCTACACCTTC | CASTPERNSAHGYTF
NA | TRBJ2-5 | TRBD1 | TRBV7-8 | TGTGCCAGCAGCTTAGGGAAGGGGGCGCCGGGAGAGACCCAGTACTTC | CASSLGKGAPGETQYF
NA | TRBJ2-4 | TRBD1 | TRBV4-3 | TGCGCCAGCAGCCAAGATTTTAACAGGGGTGGTTTGGACATTCAGTACTTC | CASSQDFNRGGLDIQYF
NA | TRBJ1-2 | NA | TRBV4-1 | TGCGCCAGCAGCCAAGAGAACTCCTATGGCTACACCTTC | CASSQENSYGYTF
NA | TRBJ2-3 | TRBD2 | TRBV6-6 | TGTGCCTGCAGTTATAGTAGCGGGGCGATAGATACGCAGTATTTT | CACSYSSGAIDTQYF
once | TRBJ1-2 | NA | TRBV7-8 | TGTGCCAGCAGCTTAGTTGGTTCGGGGGGAGGGAACTATGGCTACACCTTC | CASSLVGSGGGNYGYTF
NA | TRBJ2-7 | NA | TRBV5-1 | TGCGCCAGCAGCCCCGGGACAACGCTGATGAGCGAGCAGTACTTC | CASSPGTTLMSEQYF
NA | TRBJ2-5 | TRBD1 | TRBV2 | TGTGCCACGTGCCGGGACAGCCAAGAGACCCAGTACTTC | CATCRDSQETQYF
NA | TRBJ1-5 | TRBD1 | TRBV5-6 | TGTGCCAGCAGTTCAGGGGGGTTGGAGCCCCAGCATTTT | CASSSGGLEPQHF
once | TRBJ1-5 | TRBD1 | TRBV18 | TGTGCCAGCTCGCTTCAGGGGGCGCGCGATCAGCCCCAGCATTTT | CASSLQGARDQPQHF
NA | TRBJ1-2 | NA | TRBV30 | TGTGCCTGGAGGGGTGTCCCGGAGGATGGCTACACCTTC | CAWRGVPEDGYTF
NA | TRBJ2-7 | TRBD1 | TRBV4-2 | TGTGCCAGCAGCCACACGGACAGGGGATCCTACGAGCAGTACTTC | CASSHTDRGSYEQYF
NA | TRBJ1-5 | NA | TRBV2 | TGTGCCAGCAGTGGAAACAGGGATGATCAGCCCCAGCATTTT | CASSGNRDDQPQHF
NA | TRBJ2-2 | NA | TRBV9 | TGTGCCAGCAGCGTAGTTATGGGCGGGGCATCGAACACCGGGGAGCTGTTTTTT | CASSVVMGGASNTGELFF
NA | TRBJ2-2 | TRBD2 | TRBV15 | TGTGCCAGTCGACTAGCGGGTAGCGCGAACACCGGGGAGCTGTTTTTT | CASRLAGSANTGELFF
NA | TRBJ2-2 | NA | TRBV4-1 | TGCGCCAGCAGCCGGATAGACAGAACCGGGGAGCTGTTTTTT | CASSRIDRTGELFF
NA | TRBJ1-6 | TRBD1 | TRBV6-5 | TGTGCCAGCAGAAACAGGGGTGGTTCACCCCTCCACTTT | CASRNRGGSPLHF
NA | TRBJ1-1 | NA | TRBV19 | TGTGCCAGTAGTATAGATGCAGGGTACACTGAAGCTTTCTTT | CASSIDAGYTEAFF
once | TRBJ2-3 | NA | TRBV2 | TGTGCCAGCAGTGATCCTAGATCAACAGATACGCAGTATTTT | CASSDPRSTDTQYF
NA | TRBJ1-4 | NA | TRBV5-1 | TGCGCCAGCACCGCGGATCTTACAACTAATGAAAAACTGTTTTTT | CASTADLTTNEKLFF
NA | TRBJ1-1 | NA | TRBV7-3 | TGTGCCAGCACGGCGGGGGCCCGGAACACTGAAGCTTTCTTT | CASTAGARNTEAFF
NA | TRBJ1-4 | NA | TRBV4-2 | TGTGCCAGCAGCCAAGACGCCCAGGGGGAAAAACTGTTTTTT | CASSQDAQGEKLFF
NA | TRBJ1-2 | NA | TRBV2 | TGTGCCAGCAGTGAAGCCAGGACAGTCTATGGCTACACCTTC | CASSEARTVYGYTF
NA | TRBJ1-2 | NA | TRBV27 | TGTGCCAGCAGTCCGGACAGCCACCCCTATGGCTACACCTTC | CASSPDSHPYGYTF
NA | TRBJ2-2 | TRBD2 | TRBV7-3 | TGTGCCAGCAGCCCCGGGGGGGCGGACACCGGGGAGCTGTTTTTT | CASSPGGADTGELFF
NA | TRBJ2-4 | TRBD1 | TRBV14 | TGTGCCAGCAGCCAAGGGGACAGTCAAAACATTCAGTACTTC | CASSQGDSQNIQYF
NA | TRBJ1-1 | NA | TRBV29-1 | TGCAGCGTGGACAAAAGGGTGGGGAACACTGAAGCTTTCTTT | CSVDKRVGNTEAFF
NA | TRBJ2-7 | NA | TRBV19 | TGTGCCAGTAGTATAACCTCCGGGATCTACGAGCAGTACTTC | CASSITSGIYEQYF
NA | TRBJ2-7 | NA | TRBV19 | TGTGCCAGTAGGGGGAGGACGGACGAGAGCTCCTACGAGCAGTACTTC | CASRGRTDESSYEQYF
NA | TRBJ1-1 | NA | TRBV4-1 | TGCGCCAGCAGCCAACCGGCGGGACGGACTGAAGCTTTCTTT | CASSQPAGRTEAFF
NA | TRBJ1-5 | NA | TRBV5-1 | TGCGCCAGCAGCTTGGCCCAGGATCAGCCCCAGCATTTT | CASSLAQDQPQHF
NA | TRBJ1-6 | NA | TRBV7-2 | TGTGCCAGCAGCTTCACAGGGAGGGAGAGTTCACCCCTCCACTTT | CASSFTGRESSPLHF
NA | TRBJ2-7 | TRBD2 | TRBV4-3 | TGCGCCAGCAGCCCGGGGAGGGGCTCCTACGAGCAGTACTTC | CASSPGRGSYEQYF
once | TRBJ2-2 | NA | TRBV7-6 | TGTGCCAGCAGCTTAGTTGGGCACACCGGGGAGCTGTTTTTT | CASSLVGHTGELFF
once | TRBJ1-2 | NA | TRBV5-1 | TGCGCCAGCAGCTTCGGGATGTCCTATGGCTACACCTTC | CASSFGMSYGYTF
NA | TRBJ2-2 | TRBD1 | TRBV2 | TGTGCCAGCAGTCGGACAGGGTCGGCACGGCAAGTCGGGGAGCTGTTTTTT | CASSRTGSARQVGELFF
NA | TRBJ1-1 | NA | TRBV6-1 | TGTGCCAGCAGTGAAAATATAGGGGCTGAAGCTTTCTTT | CASSENIGAEAFF
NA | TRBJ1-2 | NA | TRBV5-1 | TGCGCCAGCAGCCCCCCACAGGGTTCCCCTGGCTACACCTTC | CASSPPQGSPGYTF
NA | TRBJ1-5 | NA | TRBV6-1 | TGTGCCAGCATCACCTTCGGGACTTCCAATCAGCCCCAGCATTTT | CASITFGTSNQPQHF
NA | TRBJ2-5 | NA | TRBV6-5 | TGTGCCAGCAGTTACGCGCACGGAGAGACCCAGTACTTC | CASSYAHGETQYF
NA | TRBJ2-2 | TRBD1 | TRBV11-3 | TGTGCCAGCTCACGGGGTCCAGAGACAGGGGTTACCGGGGAGCTGTTTTTT | CASSRGPETGVTGELFF
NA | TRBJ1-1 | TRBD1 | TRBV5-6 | TGTGCCAGCAGCCTCCTGACAGGGCCCATGAACACTGAAGCTTTCTTT | CASSLLTGPMNTEAFF
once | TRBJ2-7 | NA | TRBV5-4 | TGTGCCAGCAGGCGGGGGCAGAACTCCTACGAGCAGTACTTC | CASRRGQNSYEQYF
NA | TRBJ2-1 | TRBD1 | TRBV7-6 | TGTGCCAGCAGCACGAGACAGGGGGAGAGGAATGAGCAGTTCTTC | CASSTRQGERNEQFF
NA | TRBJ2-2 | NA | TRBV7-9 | TGTGCCAGCAGCTTAGACAGGGTCTTCGGGGAGCTGTTTTTT | CASSLDRVFGELFF
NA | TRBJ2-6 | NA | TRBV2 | TGTGCCAGCAGTGCTGGGGGCTCCCACTCTGGGGCCAACGTCCTGACTTTC | CASSAGGSHSGANVLTF
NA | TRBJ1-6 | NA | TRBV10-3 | TGTGCCATCACCGTACAAGCGAATTCACCCCTCCACTTT | CAITVQANSPLHF
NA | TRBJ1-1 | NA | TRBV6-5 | TGTGCCAGCCGTCGATCCAGGGAAACTGAAGCTTTCTTT | CASRRSRETEAFF
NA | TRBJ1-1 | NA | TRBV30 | TGTGCCTGGAGTGACCCCCCTGGGGGGGCTATTGAAGCTTTCTTT | CAWSDPPGGAIEAFF
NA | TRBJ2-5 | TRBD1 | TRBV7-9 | TGTGCCAGCAGCCGGACAGGGGGCGCTGAGGCCCAGTACTTC | CASSRTGGAEAQYF
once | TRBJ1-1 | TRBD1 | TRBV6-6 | TGTGCCAGCAGGCGACAGGGAATTACGAACACTGAAGCTTTCTTT | CASRRQGITNTEAFF
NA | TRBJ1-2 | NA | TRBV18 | TGTGCCAGCTCACCGACCAGGGAGGGCTATGGCTACACCTTC | CASSPTREGYGYTF